A selection of T cell receptor beta chains follows, all from one sample in a study of T cell repertoires in cytomegalovirus infection. TCRdb ran MiXCR on the reads and lists one entry per CDR3 protein. The sample shows 560,000 or so distinct CDR3 sequences, 16% of them seen only once. The sample comprised CD8+ T cells from PBMCs. Receptors originate from a human donor in good health (CMV status not recorded). Some clones in this sample may be carry-over from other donors' samples. Each CDR3 is given without its conserved first and last residue. Each record gives: J gene, D gene, V gene, CDR3 protein. The D gene is left open where the match is weak.

j_gene: TRBJ2-7; d_gene: TRBD1; v_gene: TRBV7-9; CDR3aa: ASSPTDRDKPYEQY
j_gene: TRBJ1-3; d_gene: -; v_gene: TRBV7-2; CDR3aa: ASSFVTGNTIY
j_gene: TRBJ2-3; d_gene: -; v_gene: TRBV14; CDR3aa: ASSQVKGAGQY
j_gene: TRBJ1-1; d_gene: -; v_gene: TRBV7-9; CDR3aa: ASSHYRGDTEAF
j_gene: TRBJ2-7; d_gene: -; v_gene: TRBV12-5; CDR3aa: ASGRQVSYEQY
j_gene: TRBJ1-1; d_gene: -; v_gene: TRBV6-1; CDR3aa: ASSDFWSEAF
j_gene: TRBJ2-1; d_gene: -; v_gene: TRBV27; CDR3aa: ASSSFNNEQF
j_gene: TRBJ1-5; d_gene: -; v_gene: TRBV4-1; CDR3aa: ASSQDDSWNQPQH
j_gene: TRBJ2-3; d_gene: -; v_gene: TRBV7-9; CDR3aa: ASSKPGAPSTDTQY
j_gene: TRBJ2-7; d_gene: TRBD2; v_gene: TRBV10-3; CDR3aa: AIAPAGADYEQY
j_gene: TRBJ2-1; d_gene: -; v_gene: TRBV12-3/TRBV12-4; CDR3aa: ATRSANEQF
j_gene: TRBJ2-3; d_gene: TRBD2; v_gene: TRBV2; CDR3aa: ASPVGGTTGDTQY
j_gene: TRBJ2-7; d_gene: TRBD1; v_gene: TRBV19; CDR3aa: ASSVAGQGRYEQY
j_gene: TRBJ2-2; d_gene: TRBD1; v_gene: TRBV6-1; CDR3aa: ASSEAGTGRITGELF
j_gene: TRBJ2-7; d_gene: TRBD1; v_gene: TRBV19; CDR3aa: ASSRRTGDSYEQY
j_gene: TRBJ2-5; d_gene: -; v_gene: TRBV12-3/TRBV12-4; CDR3aa: ASSFRGETQY
j_gene: TRBJ1-1; d_gene: -; v_gene: TRBV6-1; CDR3aa: ASSYSEQGEAF
j_gene: TRBJ2-1; d_gene: TRBD2; v_gene: TRBV27; CDR3aa: ASSLGLAGVSEQF
j_gene: TRBJ2-7; d_gene: TRBD1; v_gene: TRBV27; CDR3aa: ASSWGDRVGEQY
j_gene: TRBJ1-5; d_gene: -; v_gene: TRBV27; CDR3aa: ASGIRGSNQPQH
j_gene: TRBJ2-7; d_gene: -; v_gene: TRBV4-1; CDR3aa: ASSQGRGTASYEQY
j_gene: TRBJ2-5; d_gene: -; v_gene: TRBV7-9; CDR3aa: ASSLFSEDSQRRTQY
j_gene: TRBJ2-4; d_gene: -; v_gene: TRBV7-9; CDR3aa: ASSSTDRKKNIQY
j_gene: TRBJ2-7; d_gene: -; v_gene: TRBV27; CDR3aa: ASSPLGTEAYEQY
j_gene: TRBJ2-3; d_gene: TRBD2; v_gene: TRBV9; CDR3aa: ASSVETSGGALDTQY
j_gene: TRBJ2-1; d_gene: -; v_gene: TRBV27; CDR3aa: ASSLPRGAGNEQF
j_gene: TRBJ1-1; d_gene: -; v_gene: TRBV6-6; CDR3aa: ASSLPDGTEAF
j_gene: TRBJ2-2; d_gene: TRBD2; v_gene: TRBV13; CDR3aa: ASSLGLAGSGELF
j_gene: TRBJ1-2; d_gene: TRBD1; v_gene: TRBV5-8; CDR3aa: ASSGTGVGVDYGYT
j_gene: TRBJ1-1; d_gene: -; v_gene: TRBV6-1; CDR3aa: ASSMDSTEAF
j_gene: TRBJ1-2; d_gene: -; v_gene: TRBV5-4; CDR3aa: ASSPPGGRFLGYT
j_gene: TRBJ2-5; d_gene: TRBD2; v_gene: TRBV12-5; CDR3aa: ASGPRLAGVETQY
j_gene: TRBJ2-3; d_gene: -; v_gene: TRBV4-1; CDR3aa: ASSQGTRHTDTQY
j_gene: TRBJ2-1; d_gene: -; v_gene: TRBV20-1; CDR3aa: SARDLGAYNEQF
j_gene: TRBJ2-1; d_gene: -; v_gene: TRBV4-1; CDR3aa: ASSQGWGDTYNEQF
j_gene: TRBJ2-7; d_gene: -; v_gene: TRBV7-9; CDR3aa: ASSFGIISSYEQY
j_gene: TRBJ2-7; d_gene: -; v_gene: TRBV7-9; CDR3aa: ASSLGSALGQY
j_gene: TRBJ1-2; d_gene: -; v_gene: TRBV19; CDR3aa: ASEPGGRPYGYT
j_gene: TRBJ2-4; d_gene: -; v_gene: TRBV4-2; CDR3aa: ASSQDSVAKNIQY
j_gene: TRBJ2-1; d_gene: -; v_gene: TRBV27; CDR3aa: ASRGPGPTSQEQF
j_gene: TRBJ1-1; d_gene: -; v_gene: TRBV12-5; CDR3aa: AGSTGILNTEAF